This TCR beta chain was captured in a study of blood T cell repertoires in COVID-19 (TCRdb year 2020). Turning to the overall study: Collaborator samples came from the United States, Italy and Spain and covered acute and convalescent phases of COVID-19. The prospective study material was composed of cDNA or gDNA derived from T cells, B-cell-depleted T cells, or PBMCs. Subjects who had been exposed to COVID-19, were actively infected with it, or had recovered from it provided the deeply sampled blood TCRbeta repertoires that made up the dataset. The repertoires were made available in a free public database intended to serve as a resource for research on the immune response to SARS-CoV-2. Samples came from the ongoing ImmuneRACE study (first 160 participants) plus 1,254 subjects from 6 global collaborators. Nearly every sample came with metadata listing a de-identified subject ID, COVID-19 status, age in years and sex. HLA class I and class II types, where available, came from metadata supplied by the sample provider rather than from assay-based typing.

What the authors observed across the whole study: Clinical and demographic metadata were provided uncurated, with the amount varying by source and participant.

V is shortened by 8 bases, J by 7 bases, and the region joining them spans 23 bases. Inclusive of the bounding cysteine and phenylalanine, the CDR3 is 15 residues long. Only the CDR3 part of the read is kept: 45 bases, read in frame from the first base. CDR1 and CDR2 were assigned from the germline V gene (reference sequence) as MNHEY and SMNVEV. The immunoSEQ Assay, a bias-controlled multiplex PCR, was used to amplify TCRbeta CDR3 regions from genomic DNA. In the original analysis: Nucleated cell counts per sample were estimated from amplification of reference gene primers within the assay. Sequence reads were collapsed and filtered to measure the absolute abundance of every unique TCRbeta CDR3 rearrangement. Productive Simpson clonality was computed per sample as the square root of Simpson's diversity index over productive rearrangements. In TCRdb, the immuneACCESS table is reduced to in-frame sequences with V and J assigned. These tables do not hold every clone; where another copy was compared, an unresolved V gene accounts for under half, and the others remain unexplained. The DNA was the basis for D and trimming; V, J and clone size are from that table. The sample table records roughly 260,000 clones; roughly 86% of these occur just once. The biggest ten clones account for about 2.1% of the sample.

Collaborating institutions collected whole blood in K2EDTA tubes following their own protocols. Collaborator samples were shipped for TCRbeta analysis as frozen whole blood, isolated PBMCs, or DNA extracted from either sample type. To note about this clone: The antigen it recognizes is unknown. Base qualities are not provided; no much larger clone lies one nucleotide away.

The chain is assembled from TRBV27 and TRBJ1-2; possibly the D gene is TRBD1, per 5 matching bases. Sequenced material: peripheral blood. The clonotype originates from a woman aged 50 to 60 with acute or convalescent COVID-19. The sequenced DNA: TGTGCCAGCGGATCCAGAGCCAGGGTGATGGCTGGCTACACCTTC. This gives the protein CASGSRARVMAGYTF.